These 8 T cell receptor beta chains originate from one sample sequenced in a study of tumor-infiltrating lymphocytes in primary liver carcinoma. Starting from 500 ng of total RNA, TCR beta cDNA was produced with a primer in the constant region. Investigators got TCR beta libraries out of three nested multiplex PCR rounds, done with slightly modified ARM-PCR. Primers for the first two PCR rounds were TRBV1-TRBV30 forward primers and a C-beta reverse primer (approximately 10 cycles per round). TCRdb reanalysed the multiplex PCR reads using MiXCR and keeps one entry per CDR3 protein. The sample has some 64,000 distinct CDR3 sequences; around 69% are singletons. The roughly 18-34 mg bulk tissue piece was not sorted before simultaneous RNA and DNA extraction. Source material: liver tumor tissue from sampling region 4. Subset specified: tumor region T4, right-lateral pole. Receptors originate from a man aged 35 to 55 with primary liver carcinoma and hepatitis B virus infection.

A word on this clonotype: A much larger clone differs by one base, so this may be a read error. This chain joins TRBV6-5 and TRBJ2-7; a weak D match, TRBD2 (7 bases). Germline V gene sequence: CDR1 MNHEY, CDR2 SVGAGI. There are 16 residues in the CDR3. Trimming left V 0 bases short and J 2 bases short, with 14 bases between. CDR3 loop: CASSYSLGGGAYEQYF. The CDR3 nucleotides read TGTGCCAGCAGTTACTCCCTCGGAGGGGGGGCCTACGAGCAGTACTTC.

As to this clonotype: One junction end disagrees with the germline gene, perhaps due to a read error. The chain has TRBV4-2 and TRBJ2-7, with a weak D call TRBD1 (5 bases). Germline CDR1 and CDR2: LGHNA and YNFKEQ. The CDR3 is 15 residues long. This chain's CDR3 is CASSQVQESSYDQYF. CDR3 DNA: TGTGCCAGCAGCCAAGTACAGGAAAGCTCCTACGATCAGTATTTC.

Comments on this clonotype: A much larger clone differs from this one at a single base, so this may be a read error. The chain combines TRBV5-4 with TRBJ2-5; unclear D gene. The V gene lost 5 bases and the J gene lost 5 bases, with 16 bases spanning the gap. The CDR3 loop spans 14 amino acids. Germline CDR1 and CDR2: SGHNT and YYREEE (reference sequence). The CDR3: CASSFASLGETQYF. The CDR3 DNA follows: TGTGCCAGCAGTTTCGCGTCCCTGGGTGAGACCCAGTACTTC.

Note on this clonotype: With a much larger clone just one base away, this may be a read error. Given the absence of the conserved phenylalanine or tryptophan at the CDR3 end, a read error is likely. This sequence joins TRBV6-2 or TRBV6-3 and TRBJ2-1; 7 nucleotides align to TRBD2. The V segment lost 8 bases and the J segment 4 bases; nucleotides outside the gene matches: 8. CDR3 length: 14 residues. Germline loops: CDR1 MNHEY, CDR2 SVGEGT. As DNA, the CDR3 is TGTGCCAGCCAAAAGCGGGACCCGTACAATGAGCAGTTCTTA. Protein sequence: CASQKRDPYNEQFL.

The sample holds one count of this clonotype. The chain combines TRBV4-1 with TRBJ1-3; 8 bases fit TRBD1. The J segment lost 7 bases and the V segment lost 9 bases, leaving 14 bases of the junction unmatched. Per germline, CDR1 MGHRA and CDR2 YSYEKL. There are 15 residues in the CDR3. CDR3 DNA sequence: TGCGCCAGAAGTCCTACAGGGGGTAGTGGGAACACCATATATTTT. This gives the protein CARSPTGGSGNTIYF.

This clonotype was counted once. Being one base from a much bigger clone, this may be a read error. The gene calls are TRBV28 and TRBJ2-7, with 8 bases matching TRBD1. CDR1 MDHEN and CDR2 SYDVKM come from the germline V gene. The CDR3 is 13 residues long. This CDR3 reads CGSSPDRVNEQYF. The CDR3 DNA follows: TGTGGCAGCAGTCCGGACAGGGTGAATGAGCAGTACTTC.

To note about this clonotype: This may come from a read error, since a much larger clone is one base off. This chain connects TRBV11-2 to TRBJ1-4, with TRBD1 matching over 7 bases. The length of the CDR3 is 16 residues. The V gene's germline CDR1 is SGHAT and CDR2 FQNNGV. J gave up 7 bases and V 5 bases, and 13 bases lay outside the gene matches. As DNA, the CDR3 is TGTGCCAGCAGCGCCACGACAGGGTTTGGTAGTGAAAAACTGTTTTTT. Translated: CASSATTGFGSEKLFF.

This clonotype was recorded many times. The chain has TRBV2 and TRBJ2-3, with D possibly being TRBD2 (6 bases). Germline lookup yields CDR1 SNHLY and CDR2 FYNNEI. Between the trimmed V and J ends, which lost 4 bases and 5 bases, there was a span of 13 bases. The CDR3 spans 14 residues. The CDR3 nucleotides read TGTGCCAGCAGTGGTAGCGGTCGGTTAGATACGCAGTATTTT. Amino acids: CASSGSGRLDTQYF.